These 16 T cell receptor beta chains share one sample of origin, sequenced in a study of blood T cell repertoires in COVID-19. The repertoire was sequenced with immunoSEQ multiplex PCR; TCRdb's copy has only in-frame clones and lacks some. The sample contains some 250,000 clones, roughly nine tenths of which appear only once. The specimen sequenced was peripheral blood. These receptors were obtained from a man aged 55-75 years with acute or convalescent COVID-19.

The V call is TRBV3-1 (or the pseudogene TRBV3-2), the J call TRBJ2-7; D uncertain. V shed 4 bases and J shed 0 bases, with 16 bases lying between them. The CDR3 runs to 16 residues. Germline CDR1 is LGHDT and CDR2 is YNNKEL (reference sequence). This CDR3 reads CASSPEVRRSSYEQYF. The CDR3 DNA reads TGTGCCAGCAGCCCCGAGGTCCGGAGAAGCTCCTACGAGCAGTACTTC.

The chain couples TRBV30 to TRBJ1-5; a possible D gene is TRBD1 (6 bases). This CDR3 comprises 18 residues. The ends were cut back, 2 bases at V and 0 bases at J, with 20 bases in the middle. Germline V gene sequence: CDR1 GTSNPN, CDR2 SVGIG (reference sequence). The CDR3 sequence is CAWSTTGYGPRSNQPQHF. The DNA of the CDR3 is TGTGCCTGGAGTACTACAGGGTATGGTCCCCGTAGCAATCAGCCCCAGCATTTT.

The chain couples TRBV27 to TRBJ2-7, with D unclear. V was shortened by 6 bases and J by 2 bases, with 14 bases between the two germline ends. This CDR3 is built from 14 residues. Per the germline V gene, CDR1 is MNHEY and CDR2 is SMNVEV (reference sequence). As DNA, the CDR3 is TGTGCCAGCAGGCGTTCGACAAGAGCCTACGAGCAGTACTTC. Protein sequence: CASRRSTRAYEQYF.

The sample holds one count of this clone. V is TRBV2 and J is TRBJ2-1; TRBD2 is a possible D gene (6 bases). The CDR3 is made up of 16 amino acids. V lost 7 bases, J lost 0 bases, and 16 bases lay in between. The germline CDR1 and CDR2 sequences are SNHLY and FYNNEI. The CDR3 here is CASTLLARSSYNEQFF. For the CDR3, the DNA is TGTGCCAGCACATTACTAGCTAGGAGCTCCTACAATGAGCAGTTCTTC.

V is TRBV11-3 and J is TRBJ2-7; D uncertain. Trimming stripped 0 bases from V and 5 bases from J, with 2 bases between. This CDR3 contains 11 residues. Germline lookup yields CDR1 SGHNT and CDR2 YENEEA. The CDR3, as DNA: TGTGCCAGCAGCTTAGACAACGAGCAGTACTTC. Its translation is CASSLDNEQYF.

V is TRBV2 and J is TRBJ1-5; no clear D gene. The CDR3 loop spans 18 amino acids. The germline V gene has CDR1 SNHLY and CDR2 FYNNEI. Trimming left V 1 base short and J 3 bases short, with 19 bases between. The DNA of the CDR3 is TGTGCCAGCAGTGAAGGTCCCCTCGGCGGGCGCTTCAATCAGCCCCAGCATTTT. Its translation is CASSEGPLGGRFNQPQHF. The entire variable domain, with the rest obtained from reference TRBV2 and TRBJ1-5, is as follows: EPEVTQTPSHQVTQMGQEVILRCVPISNHLYFYWYRQILGQKVEFLVSFYNNEISEKSEIFDDQFSVERPDGSNFTLKIRSTKLEDSAMYFCASSEGPLGGRFNQPQHFGDGTRLSIL.

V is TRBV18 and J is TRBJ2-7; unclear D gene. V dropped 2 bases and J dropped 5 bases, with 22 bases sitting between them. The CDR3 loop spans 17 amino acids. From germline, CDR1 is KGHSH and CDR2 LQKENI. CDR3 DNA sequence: TGTGCCAGCTCACCAAGTCCCTCCCAGGTAATCAGGCACGAGCAGTACTTC. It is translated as CASSPSPSQVIRHEQYF.

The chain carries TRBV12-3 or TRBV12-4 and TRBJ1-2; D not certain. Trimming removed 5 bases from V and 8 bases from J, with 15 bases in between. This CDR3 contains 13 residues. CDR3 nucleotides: TGTGCCAGCAGTCCGGACGGATGGGAGGGCTACACCTTC. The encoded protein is CASSPDGWEGYTF.

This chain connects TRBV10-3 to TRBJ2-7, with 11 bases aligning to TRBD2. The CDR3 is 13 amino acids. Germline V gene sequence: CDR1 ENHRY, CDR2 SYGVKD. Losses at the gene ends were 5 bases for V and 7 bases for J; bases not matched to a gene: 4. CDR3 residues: CAISIAGGPEQYF. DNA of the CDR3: TGTGCCATCAGTATAGCGGGAGGGCCGGAGCAGTACTTC.

CDR3 in amino acids: CASSSGLGGAGELFF. The CDR3 nucleotides read TGTGCCAGTAGTTCGGGACTAGGGGGGGCCGGGGAGCTGTTTTTT. This chain connects TRBV19 to TRBJ2-2, with TRBD2 matching 8 bases. J lost 6 bases, V lost 5 bases, and 8 bases had no gene match. This CDR3 has 15 amino acids. Looked up from germline, CDR1 is LNHDA and CDR2 is SQIVND (reference sequence).

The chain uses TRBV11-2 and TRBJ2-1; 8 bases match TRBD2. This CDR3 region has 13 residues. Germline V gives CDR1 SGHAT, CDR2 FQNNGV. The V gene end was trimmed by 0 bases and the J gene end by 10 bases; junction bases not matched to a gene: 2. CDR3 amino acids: CASSLELADEQFF. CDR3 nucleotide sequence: TGTGCCAGCAGCTTAGAACTAGCGGACGAGCAGTTCTTC. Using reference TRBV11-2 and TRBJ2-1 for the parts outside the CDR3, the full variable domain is EAGVAQSPRYKIIEKRQSVAFWCNPISGHATLYWYQQILGQGPKLLIQFQNNGVVDDSQLPKDRFSAERLKGVDSTLKIQPAKLEDSAVYLCASSLELADEQFFGPGTRLTVL.

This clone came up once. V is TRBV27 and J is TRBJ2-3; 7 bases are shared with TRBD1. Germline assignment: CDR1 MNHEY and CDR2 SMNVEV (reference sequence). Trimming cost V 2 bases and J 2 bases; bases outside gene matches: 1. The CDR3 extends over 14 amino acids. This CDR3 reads CASSLDRVTDTQYF. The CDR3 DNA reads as TGTGCCAGCAGTTTAGACAGGGTCACAGATACGCAGTATTTT.

CDR3 loop: CASSSGQAALVAQYF. CDR3 sequence (DNA): TGCGCCAGCAGCTCCGGACAGGCCGCTCTCGTCGCCCAGTACTTC. The rearrangement joins TRBV5-1 to TRBJ2-5; the match to TRBD1 covers 7 bases. The CDR3 runs 15 residues. After removal of 3 bases from V and 9 bases from J, the junction contained 14 bases not matched to a gene. CDR1 and CDR2 (germline): SGHRS, YFSETQ.

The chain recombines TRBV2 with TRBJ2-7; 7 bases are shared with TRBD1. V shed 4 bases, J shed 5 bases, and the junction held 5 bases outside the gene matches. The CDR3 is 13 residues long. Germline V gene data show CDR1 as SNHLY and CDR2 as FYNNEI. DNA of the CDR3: TGTGCCAGCAGTGTGGACAGGTTGGACGAGCAGTACTTC. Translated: CASSVDRLDEQYF.

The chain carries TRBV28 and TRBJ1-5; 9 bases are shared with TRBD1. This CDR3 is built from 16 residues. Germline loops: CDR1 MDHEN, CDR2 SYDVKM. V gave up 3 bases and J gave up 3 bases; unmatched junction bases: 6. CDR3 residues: CASSFLGQGYNQPQHF. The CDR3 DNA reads TGTGCCAGCAGTTTTCTTGGACAGGGGTACAATCAGCCCCAGCATTTT.

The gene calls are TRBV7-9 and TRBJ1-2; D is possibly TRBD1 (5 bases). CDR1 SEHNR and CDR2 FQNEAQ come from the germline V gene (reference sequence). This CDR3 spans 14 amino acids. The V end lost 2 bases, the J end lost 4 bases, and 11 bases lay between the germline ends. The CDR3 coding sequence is TGTGCCAGCAGCTTAAATCAGGGACTCTATGGCTACACCTTC. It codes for CASSLNQGLYGYTF.